Following are 9 T cell receptor beta chains from one sample sequenced in a study of T cells after yellow fever vaccination. TCRdb re-called the 5' RACE reads through MiXCR, storing one row per CDR3 protein. The data show about 580,000 distinct CDR3 sequences, around a sixth seen once. The input for sequencing was PBMCs, taken about 5 days after the first yellow fever vaccination. These TCRs come from a man between 18 and 29 years old who received the YFV17D yellow fever vaccine.

The V and J genes are TRBV5-1 and TRBJ2-3; tentative D call: TRBD1 (6 bases). Trimming took 0 bases from V and 10 from J, leaving 9 bases between them. This CDR3 has 12 amino acids. CDR1 SGHRS and CDR2 YFSETQ come from the germline V gene. CDR3 residues: CASSLGQEAQYF. CDR3 DNA: TGCGCCAGCAGCTTGGGACAGGAGGCGCAGTATTTT.

The chain employs TRBV20-1 and TRBJ2-3; D assignment may be TRBD1 or TRBD2 (5 bases each). This CDR3 is built from 16 residues. Trimming removed 0 bases from V and 3 bases from J, with 16 bases in between. The germline CDR1 and CDR2 sequences are DFQATT and SNEGSKA (reference sequence). DNA of the CDR3: TGCAGTGCTAGAGATCTTGGAGGCAGGGAGACAGATACGCAGTATTTT. Translated, it gives CSARDLGGRETDTQYF.

The chain is built from TRBV5-1 and TRBJ1-6, with 10 bases aligning to TRBD1. Germline V lookup: CDR1 SGHRS, CDR2 YFSETQ. The CDR3 has 15 amino acids. With V trimmed by 5 bases and J by 10 bases, 9 bases remained unmatched. The chain's CDR3 is CASRLGTGEGSPLHF. For the CDR3, the DNA is TGCGCCAGCAGACTTGGGACAGGGGAGGGCTCACCCCTCCACTTT.

This rearrangement joins TRBV7-3 to TRBJ2-3, with 12 bases matching TRBD2. Germline CDR1 reads SGHTA; CDR2 reads FQGTGA. There are 14 residues in the CDR3. The junction had 6 bases not matched to a gene; V was cut back by 8 bases and J by 6 bases. CDR3 loop: CASSSGGAGDTQYF. In nucleotides, the CDR3 is TGTGCCAGCTCTAGCGGGGGGGCAGGGGATACGCAGTATTTT.

The table lists this clonotype with a count of one. The chain links TRBV5-8 to TRBJ2-3; D is undetermined. Per germline, CDR1 SGHTS and CDR2 YDEGEE. The V and J ends lost 0 bases and 0 bases respectively, with 8 bases between them. The length of the CDR3 is 15 residues. CDR3: CASSLGLYSTDTQYF. The DNA of the CDR3 is TGTGCCAGCAGCTTGGGGCTATATAGCACAGATACGCAGTATTTT.

The chain is built from TRBV10-3 and TRBJ2-1; D is perhaps TRBD1 or TRBD2 (5 bases each). Germline V CDR1 and CDR2: ENHRY, SYGVKD. The germline V and J ends were trimmed by 0 bases and 6 bases, with 12 bases remaining between them. The CDR3 sequence is 15 residues long. The CDR3 nucleotides are TGTGCCATCAGTGAGTCGAGGGGAGCGATCAATGAGCAGTTCTTC. Its translation: CAISESRGAINEQFF.

This clonotype was recorded a few times. This chain joins TRBV7-9 and TRBJ2-5; 9 bases align to TRBD1. The trim removed 5 bases at V and 5 bases at J, leaving 9 bases unmatched. This CDR3 is built from 15 residues. Germline lookup yields CDR1 SEHNR and CDR2 FQNEAQ (reference sequence). The CDR3 here is CASSRRDREWETQYF. The CDR3 nucleotides are TGTGCCAGCAGCCGACGGGACAGGGAGTGGGAGACCCAGTACTTC.

This clonotype occurred a few times. V gene TRBV6-2 or TRBV6-3 combines with J gene TRBJ1-2; perhaps TRBD1 as D (6 bases). Germline CDR1 MNHEY, CDR2 SVGEGT. The CDR3 loop spans 14 amino acids. V was trimmed by 6 bases and J by 0 bases, leaving 11 bases between them. The CDR3 loop reads CASRPTGANYGYTF. Here the CDR3 DNA reads TGTGCCAGCAGACCGACAGGCGCTAACTATGGCTACACCTTC.

This clonotype occurred many times. The chain joins TRBV2 to TRBJ2-2, with D perhaps assigned TRBD1 or TRBD2 (6 bases each). Trimming took 2 bases from V and 4 from J, leaving 14 bases between them. CDR1 SNHLY and CDR2 FYNNEI come from the germline V gene. This CDR3 has 16 residues. CDR3 sequence reads: CASSELGGAGTGELFF. For the CDR3, the DNA is TGTGCCAGCAGTGAATTGGGGGGCGCGGGCACCGGGGAGCTGTTTTTT.